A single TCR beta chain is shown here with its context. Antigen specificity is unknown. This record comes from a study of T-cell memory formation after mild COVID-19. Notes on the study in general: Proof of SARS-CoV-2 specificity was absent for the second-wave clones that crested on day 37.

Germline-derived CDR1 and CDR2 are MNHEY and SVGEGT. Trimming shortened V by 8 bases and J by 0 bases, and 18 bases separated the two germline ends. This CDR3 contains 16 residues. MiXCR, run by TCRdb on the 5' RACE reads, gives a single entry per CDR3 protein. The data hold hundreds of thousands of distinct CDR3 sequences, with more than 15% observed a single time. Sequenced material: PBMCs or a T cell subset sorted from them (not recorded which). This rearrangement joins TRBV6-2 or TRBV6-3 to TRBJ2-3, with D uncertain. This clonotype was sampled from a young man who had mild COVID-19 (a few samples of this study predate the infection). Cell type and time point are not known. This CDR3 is CASAKGATSSTDTQYF. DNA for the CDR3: TGTGCCAGCGCGAAGGGCGCGACGTCCAGCACAGATACGCAGTATTTT.